This T cell receptor (beta chain) comes out of a study of tumor-infiltrating lymphocytes in localized non-small cell lung cancer (TCRdb year 2021). Context from the whole study: Patients whose samples were collected after neoadjuvant chemotherapy, as well as both smokers and never-smokers and several histologies, were included in the cohort. Resected tumor tissue and uninvolved lung tissue described as non-adjacent to the tumor were contributed by each patient, with both tissues obtained from the same patient. TCR sequencing was one of several integrated assays, alongside flow cytometry, multiplex immunofluorescence, RNA-seq, exome sequencing and proteomics, applied to the same patients. The overall ICON cohort comprised 150 or so surgical patients with localized non-small cell lung cancer whose tumors were resected. A total of around 50 patients were included in the paired tumor versus uninvolved lung comparison of immunoSEQ T-cell fraction. The research as a whole found: In line with immunofluorescence CD3 counts, TCRbeta sequencing supported higher T cell infiltration in tumors compared with uninvolved lung tissue. Since assay coverage differed from patient to patient depending on how much tissue was available, TCR sequencing was done for only a subset of the cohort. TCR-derived T-cell fraction did not differ between the flow cytometry-defined immunotypes IM1 (good prognosis) and IM2 (poor prognosis). Different pieces of the same tissue were used for different assays, so technical variation could not be separated from intratumor heterogeneity. Tumor T-cell fraction from TCR sequencing was not associated with recurrence-free survival (p = 0.61).

For this clone: Its antigen target is currently unknown. The sample holds no much larger clone one base away, and base qualities are not on file.

The T-cell fraction in tumor and uninvolved lung tissue was obtained from TCR sequencing using the immunoSEQ assay. The authors processed their data as follows. In the survival analysis, patients were divided into a high T-cell fraction group (upper tertile) and a low T-cell fraction group (lower two tertiles), and the two groups were compared using a log-rank test. Paired tumor versus uninvolved lung differences in T-cell fraction were tested with a signed-rank test. This is the immuneACCESS table as TCRdb keeps it, with only in-frame sequences that have V and J called. A part of the clones is gone; compared with another copy, unresolved V genes explain less than half, and the rest is unexplained. V, J and clone size are those of that table, while D and trimming were read from the DNA. In all, the sample holds under 15,000 clones, and just over 85% of those were seen once. The top ten clonotypes cover roughly 8.9% of the sample.

For this chain, trimming is 1 base at the V end and 5 bases at the J end, and the number of junction bases without a gene match is 10. CDR1 and CDR2 (WNHNN, SYGVQD) derive from the germline V gene (reference sequence). From cysteine to phenylalanine, the CDR3 is 17 amino acids long. The CDR3 DNA has 51 bases and is translated from base 1. Patient enrollment in ICON started in 2016, and the final patient was enrolled in the second half of 2018. From a subcohort of approximately 76 patients, fresh tumor and matched uninvolved tissue were collected for in-depth immune analyses, including TCR sequencing. DNA isolated from bulk tissue, without cell sorting, was used for TCR sequencing.

The clonotype originates from a human donor with non-small cell lung cancer. The sequenced sample was lung tumor tissue. Here the chain combines TRBV10-1 and TRBJ2-2, and 7 bases in between align with TRBD2. The CDR3 amino acid sequence is: CASSEYGLVNPTGELFF. The DNA reads as follows: TGCGCCAGCAGTGAGTACGGACTAGTGAATCCAACCGGGGAGCTGTTTTTT.